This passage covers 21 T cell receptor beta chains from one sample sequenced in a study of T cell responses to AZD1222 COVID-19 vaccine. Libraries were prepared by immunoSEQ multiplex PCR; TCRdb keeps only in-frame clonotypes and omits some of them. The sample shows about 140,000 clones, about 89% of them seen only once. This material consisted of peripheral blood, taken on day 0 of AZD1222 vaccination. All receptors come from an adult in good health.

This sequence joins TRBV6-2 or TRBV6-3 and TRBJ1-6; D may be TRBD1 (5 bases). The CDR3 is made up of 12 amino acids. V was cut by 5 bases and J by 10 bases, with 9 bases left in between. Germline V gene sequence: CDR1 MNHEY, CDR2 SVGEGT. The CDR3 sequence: CASSPGYSPLHF. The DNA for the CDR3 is TGTGCCAGCAGTCCAGGGTACTCACCCCTCCACTTT.

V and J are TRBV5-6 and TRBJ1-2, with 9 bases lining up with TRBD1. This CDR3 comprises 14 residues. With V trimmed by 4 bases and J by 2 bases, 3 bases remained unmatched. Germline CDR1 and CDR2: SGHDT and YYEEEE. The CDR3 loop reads CASSNGQGNYGYTF. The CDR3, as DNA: TGTGCCAGCAGCAATGGACAGGGGAACTATGGCTACACCTTC.

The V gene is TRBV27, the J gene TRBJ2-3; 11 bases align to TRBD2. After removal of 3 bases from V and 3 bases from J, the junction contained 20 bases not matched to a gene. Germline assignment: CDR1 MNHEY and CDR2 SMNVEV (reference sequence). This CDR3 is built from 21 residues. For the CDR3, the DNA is TGTGCCAGCAGTTTCCTTGGACTAGCGGGTCGAGGGGTACCTTCGACAGATACGCAGTATTTT. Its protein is CASSFLGLAGRGVPSTDTQYF.

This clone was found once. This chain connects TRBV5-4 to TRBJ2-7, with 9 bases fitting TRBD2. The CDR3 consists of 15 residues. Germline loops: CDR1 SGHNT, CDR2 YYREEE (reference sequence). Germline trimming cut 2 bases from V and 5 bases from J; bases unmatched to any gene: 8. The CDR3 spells CASSLDRLAAHEQYF. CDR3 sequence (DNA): TGTGCCAGCAGCTTAGACAGACTAGCGGCGCACGAGCAGTACTTC.

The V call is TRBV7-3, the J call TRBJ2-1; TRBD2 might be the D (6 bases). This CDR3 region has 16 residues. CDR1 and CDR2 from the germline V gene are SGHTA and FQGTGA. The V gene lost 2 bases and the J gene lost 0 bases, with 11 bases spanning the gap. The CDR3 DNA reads TGTGCCAGCAGCTTAGACGGGGGTTTCTCCTACAATGAGCAGTTCTTC. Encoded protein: CASSLDGGFSYNEQFF. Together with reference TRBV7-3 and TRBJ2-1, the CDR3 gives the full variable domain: GAGVSQTPSNKVTEKGKYVELRCDPISGHTALYWYRQSLGQGPEFLIYFQGTGAADDSGLPNDRFFAVRPEGSVSTLKIQRTERGDSAVYLCASSLDGGFSYNEQFFGPGTRLTVL.

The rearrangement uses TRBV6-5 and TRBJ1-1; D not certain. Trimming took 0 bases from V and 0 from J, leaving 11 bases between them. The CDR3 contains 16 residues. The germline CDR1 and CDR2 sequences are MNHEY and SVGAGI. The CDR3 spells CASSYSSPPMNTEAFF. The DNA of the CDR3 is TGTGCCAGCAGTTACTCGAGTCCACCTATGAACACTGAAGCTTTCTTT.

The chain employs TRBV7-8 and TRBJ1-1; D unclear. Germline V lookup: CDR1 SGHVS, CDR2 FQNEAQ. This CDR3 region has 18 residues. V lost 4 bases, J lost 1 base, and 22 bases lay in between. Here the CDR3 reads CASSSYLWTARPNTEAFF. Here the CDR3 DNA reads TGTGCCAGCAGCTCCTACCTCTGGACGGCTCGTCCGAACACTGAAGCTTTCTTT.

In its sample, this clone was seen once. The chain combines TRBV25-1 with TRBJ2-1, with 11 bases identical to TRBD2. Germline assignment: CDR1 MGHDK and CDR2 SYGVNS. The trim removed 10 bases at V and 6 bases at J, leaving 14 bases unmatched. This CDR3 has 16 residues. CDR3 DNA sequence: TGTGCCACCGATTATAGCGGGAGGGCCTACGGCAATGAGCAGTTCTTC. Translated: CATDYSGRAYGNEQFF.

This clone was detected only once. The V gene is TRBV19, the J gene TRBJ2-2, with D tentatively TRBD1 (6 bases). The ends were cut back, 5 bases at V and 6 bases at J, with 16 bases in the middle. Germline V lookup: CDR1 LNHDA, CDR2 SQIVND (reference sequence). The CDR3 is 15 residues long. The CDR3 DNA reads TGTGCCAGTAGTCGACCACAGGGTGCTGCCGGGGAGCTGTTTTTT. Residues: CASSRPQGAAGELFF.

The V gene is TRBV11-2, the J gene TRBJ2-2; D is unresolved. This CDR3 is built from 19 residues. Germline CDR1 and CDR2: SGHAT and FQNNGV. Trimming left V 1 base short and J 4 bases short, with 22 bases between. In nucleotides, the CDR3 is TGTGCCAGCAGCTTAGGTCGGCTCACCAACCCGTCGGGCACCGGGGAGCTGTTTTTT. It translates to CASSLGRLTNPSGTGELFF.

CDR3: CASSQDQGSSYEQYF. The CDR3 region has the DNA TGCGCCAGCAGCCAAGATCAAGGCAGCTCCTACGAGCAGTACTTC. The chain is built from TRBV4-3 and TRBJ2-7; D not resolved. The CDR3 contains 15 residues. The V gene lost 0 bases and the J gene lost 0 bases, with 9 bases spanning the gap. The germline V gene encodes CDR1 LGHNA and CDR2 YSLEER.

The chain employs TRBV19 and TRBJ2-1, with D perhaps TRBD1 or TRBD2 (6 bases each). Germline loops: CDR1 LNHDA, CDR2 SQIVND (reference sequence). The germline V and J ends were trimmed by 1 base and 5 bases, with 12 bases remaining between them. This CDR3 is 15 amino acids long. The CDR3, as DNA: TGTGCCAGTAGTATAGGGAGGGGGGCGAACAATGAGCAGTTCTTC. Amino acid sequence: CASSIGRGANNEQFF.

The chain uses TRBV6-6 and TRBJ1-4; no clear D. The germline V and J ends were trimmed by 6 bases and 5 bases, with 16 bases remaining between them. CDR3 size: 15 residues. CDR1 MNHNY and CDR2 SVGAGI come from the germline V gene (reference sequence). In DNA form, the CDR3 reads TGTGCCAGCAGCCGAACAAAGGGTGAAAATGAAAAACTGTTTTTT. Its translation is CASSRTKGENEKLFF.

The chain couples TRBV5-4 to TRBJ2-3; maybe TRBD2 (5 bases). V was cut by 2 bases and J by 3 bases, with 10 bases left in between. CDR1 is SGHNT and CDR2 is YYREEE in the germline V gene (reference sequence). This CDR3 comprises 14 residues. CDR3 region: CASSLGLLTDTQYF. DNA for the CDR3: TGTGCCAGCAGCTTAGGACTCTTAACAGATACGCAGTATTTT.

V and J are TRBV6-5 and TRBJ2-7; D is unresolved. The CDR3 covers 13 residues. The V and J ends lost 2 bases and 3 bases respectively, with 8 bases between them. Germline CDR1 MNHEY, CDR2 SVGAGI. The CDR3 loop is CASSYREDYEQYF. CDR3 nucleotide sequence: TGTGCCAGCAGTTACAGGGAAGACTACGAGCAGTACTTC.

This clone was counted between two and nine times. The CDR3 DNA is TGCGCCAGCAGTCAGCCGGGACAGGGTTGTGACTATGGCTACACCTTC. This encodes CASSQPGQGCDYGYTF. The V call is TRBV23-1, the J call TRBJ1-2, with TRBD1 matching over 9 bases. TRBV23-1 is an ORF, and what it does is uncertain. The V and J ends lost 3 bases and 3 bases, in that order; junction bases with no gene match: 8. The CDR3 sequence is 16 residues long.

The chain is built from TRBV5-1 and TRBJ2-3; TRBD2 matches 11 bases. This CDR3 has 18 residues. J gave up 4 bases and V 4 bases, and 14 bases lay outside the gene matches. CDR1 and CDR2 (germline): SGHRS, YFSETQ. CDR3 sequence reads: CASSQPGLAGGPADTQYF. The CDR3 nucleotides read TGCGCCAGCAGCCAACCTGGTCTAGCGGGGGGTCCGGCAGATACGCAGTATTTT.

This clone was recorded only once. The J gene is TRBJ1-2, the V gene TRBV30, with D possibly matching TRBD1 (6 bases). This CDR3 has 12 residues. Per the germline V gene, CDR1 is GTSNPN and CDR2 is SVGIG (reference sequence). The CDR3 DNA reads TGTGCGACATTGTGGGGGGCTGGCGGCTACACCTTC. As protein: CATLWGAGGYTF.

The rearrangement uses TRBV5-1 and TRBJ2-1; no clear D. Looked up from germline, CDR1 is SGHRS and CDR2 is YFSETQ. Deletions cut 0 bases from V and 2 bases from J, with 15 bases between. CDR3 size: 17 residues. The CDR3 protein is CASSLETGWSPYNEQFF. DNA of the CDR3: TGCGCCAGCAGCTTGGAGACTGGGTGGAGCCCCTACAATGAGCAGTTCTTC.

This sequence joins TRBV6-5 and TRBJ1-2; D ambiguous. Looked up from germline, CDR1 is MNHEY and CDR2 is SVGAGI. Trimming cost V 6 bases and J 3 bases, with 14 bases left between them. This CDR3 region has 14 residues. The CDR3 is CASSESRAYYGYTF. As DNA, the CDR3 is TGTGCCAGCAGCGAGTCCCGGGCCTACTATGGCTACACCTTC.

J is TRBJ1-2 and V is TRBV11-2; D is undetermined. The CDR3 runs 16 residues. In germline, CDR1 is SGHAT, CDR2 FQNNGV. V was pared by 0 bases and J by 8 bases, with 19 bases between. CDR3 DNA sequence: TGTGCCAGCAGCTTAGATATCCAAGGTTCCCTAAGGGGCTACACCTTC. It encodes CASSLDIQGSLRGYTF.